This T cell receptor beta chain was identified during a study of immune heterogeneity within non-small cell lung tumors. It was a multiplex PCR that amplified TCR beta CDR3, with 32 V and 13 J primers. One entry per CDR3 protein, called by TCRdb with MiXCR from the multiplex PCR reads. The sample holds about 2,000 distinct CDR3 sequences, about 30% seen once. The authors used 550 to 750 ng of bulk tumor genomic DNA per sample as template. Surgical sampling yielded several biopsies per primary tumor (spaced far apart). Samples came from untreated patients having curative surgery for newly diagnosed non-small cell lung cancer. Trimming removed 1 base from V and 1 base from J, with 4 bases in between. Germline assignment: CDR1 MDHEN and CDR2 SYDVKM. This CDR3 has 14 amino acids. A remark on this clonotype: As yet, its antigen is unknown.

Study outcomes and limitations: Recurrence of the same dominant CDR3 beta clonotypes was seen across tumor sites within a patient, and site-unique high-frequency clones were present alongside them.

The chain joins TRBV28 to TRBJ2-2; no reliable D call. Sequenced input: lung tumor tissue. This sequence originates from a man in his sixties with non-small cell lung cancer. Written as DNA, the CDR3 is TGTGCCAGCAGTTTATTTGGGAACACCGGGGAGCTGTTTTTT. It translates to CASSLFGNTGELFF.